This TCR beta chain originates from a study of blood T cells in healthy people across ages. At least ten counts were recorded for this clonotype. As yet, its antigen is unknown. Then a second PCR, running roughly 7 to 11 cycles, was carried out with a sample-barcoded 5' primer and a J-beta primer mix. Each of the cDNA molecules was tagged by a template-switch adaptor with 12 random nucleotides. TCRdb processed the 5' RACE reads anew with MiXCR; each CDR3 protein has one entry. The repertoire includes roughly 1.9 million distinct CDR3 sequences, about two fifths of them detected once, and about 23% sits in the top ten. Germline V CDR1 and CDR2: MNHEY, SVGEGT. V trimming: 2 bases; J trimming: 8 bases; junction bases outside the gene matches: 10. The CDR3 runs 16 residues. Study results and caveats: The study found TCR beta diversity correlated strongly with naive T cell percentage.

The chain uses TRBV6-2 or TRBV6-3 and TRBJ2-1; TRBD2 matches at 9 bases. The sequence was collected from a human donor in good health. Sequenced material: blood. The CDR3 DNA reads TGTGCCAGCAGTTACACGTCTAGCGGGGAATGGGATGAGCAGTTCTTC. The encoded protein is CASSYTSSGEWDEQFF.